This is a list of T cell receptor beta chains from one sample in a study of control samples from healthy donors and cancer patients. The repertoire was sequenced with immunoSEQ multiplex PCR; TCRdb's copy has only in-frame clones and lacks some. Found here are tens of thousands of clones, 95% of them singletons; the top ten hold 2.4%. The sample was blood. Source of these receptors: a man between 25 and 39 years old in good health. The CDR3 runs from the conserved cysteine through the conserved F or W. A D gene is named only where the DNA matches it firmly. Only part of the rows carry a size: once, few, many, or a class if the clone is expanded.

D gene	J gene	V gene	clone size	CDR3 DNA	CDR3 protein
-	TRBJ2-5	TRBV7-6	once	TGTGCCAGCAGCCGGATGCGAGAGACCCAGTACTTC	CASSRMRETQYF
-	TRBJ2-5	TRBV7-2	-	TGTGCCAGCAGCTTCGGGCTACCGGGGCTACAGACCCAGTACTTC	CASSFGLPGLQTQYF
-	TRBJ1-5	TRBV6-6	-	TGTGCCAGCAGTTACTCCTCAGGGTATCAGCCCCAGCATTTT	CASSYSSGYQPQHF
-	TRBJ2-2	TRBV5-1	-	TGCGCCAGCAGCTTGGAATCCAGCGTTGGCACCGGGGAGCTGTTTTTT	CASSLESSVGTGELFF
-	TRBJ2-1	TRBV5-4	once	TGTGCCAGCAGCTCGGGACAAGCGGACGTTGAGCAGTTCTTC	CASSSGQADVEQFF
TRBD2	TRBJ2-7	TRBV28	-	TGTGCCAGCAGTTTTCGGGGGGGCGAGCAGTACTTC	CASSFRGGEQYF
-	TRBJ2-1	TRBV3-1/TRBV3-2	-	TGTGCCAGCAGCCAAGTTGACAATGAGCAGTTCTTC	CASSQVDNEQFF
-	TRBJ2-1	TRBV4-1	-	TGCGCCAGCAGCCAAGACGGAAGCTCCTACAATGAGCAGTTCTTC	CASSQDGSSYNEQFF
-	TRBJ1-4	TRBV27	-	TGTGCCAGCAGTTTCCTGGGAGGGGGAAATGAAAAACTGTTTTTT	CASSFLGGGNEKLFF
TRBD1	TRBJ1-3	TRBV7-6	-	TGTGCCAGCAGCTTCGGGACAGGCGCCTCTGGAAACACCATATATTTT	CASSFGTGASGNTIYF
-	TRBJ2-3	TRBV15	-	TGTGCCACCAGCAGAGAGGTGGGAGGAACAGATACGCAGTATTTT	CATSREVGGTDTQYF
TRBD2	TRBJ2-7	TRBV2	-	TGTGCCTCCCGGACGGCGGGAGTGGCGTACGAGCAGTACTTC	CASRTAGVAYEQYF
-	TRBJ1-1	TRBV4-1	-	TGCGCCAGCAGCCAAGGGTTCGAGGAACAGTCGAACACTGAAGCTTTCTTT	CASSQGFEEQSNTEAFF
-	TRBJ1-5	TRBV5-5	-	TGTGCCAGCAGCTTGGGACCGGATAGCAATCAGCCCCAGCATTTT	CASSLGPDSNQPQHF
-	TRBJ1-5	TRBV12-5	-	TGTGCTAGTGCCACTACACGTTCCAATCAGCCCCAGCATTTT	CASATTRSNQPQHF
-	TRBJ2-7	TRBV28	-	TGTGCCAGCAGTTTGGGGTCGGGCGGAACCTACGAGCAGTACTTC	CASSLGSGGTYEQYF
-	TRBJ2-5	TRBV5-5	-	TGTGCCAGCAGCTTGGTTGGCGGGTCGGAACAAGAGACCCAGTACTTC	CASSLVGGSEQETQYF
-	TRBJ1-2	TRBV9	-	TGTGCCAGCAGCGTGGGATTAGGACCGGGGACTTATGGCTACACCTTC	CASSVGLGPGTYGYTF
-	TRBJ1-6	TRBV25-1	few	TGTGCCGGACGGGGTAGCACACCCCTCCACTTT	CAGRGSTPLHF
-	TRBJ1-1	TRBV3-1/TRBV3-2	-	TGTGCCAGCAGCCAAGAGGCGGGGAACACTGAAGCTTTCTTT	CASSQEAGNTEAFF
TRBD2	TRBJ2-2	TRBV25-1	-	TGTGCCAGTGGACTAGCGGGAGGCCCGATCGCCGGGGAGCTGTTTTTT	CASGLAGGPIAGELFF
-	TRBJ1-1	TRBV10-2	-	TGCGCCAGCAGTGAGTCCGGACAGCTGAACACTGAAGCTTTCTTT	CASSESGQLNTEAFF
-	TRBJ2-3	TRBV9	once	TGTGCCAGCAGCGCCAGCCCGGATGGGGGCACAGATACGCAGTATTTT	CASSASPDGGTDTQYF
TRBD2	TRBJ2-1	TRBV10-3	-	TGTGCCATCAGTGAGTCGGGGGGACTAGCGGGCTACAATGAGCAGTTCTTC	CAISESGGLAGYNEQFF
TRBD1	TRBJ1-2	TRBV6-5	-	TGTGCCAGCAGGCGGACAGGGGGTGGCTACACCTTC	CASRRTGGGYTF
-	TRBJ2-1	TRBV29-1	once	TGCAGCGTTGAGGGCTCTGACAGGAAGGACAATGAGCAGTTCTTC	CSVEGSDRKDNEQFF
TRBD2	TRBJ2-3	TRBV27	-	TGTGCCAGCAGTCCTTCTAGCGGGACGGGGAATACGCAGTATTTT	CASSPSSGTGNTQYF
-	TRBJ2-7	TRBV9	-	TGTGCCAGCAGCGGGGAGACGGAAACCTACGAGCAGTACTTC	CASSGETETYEQYF
-	TRBJ2-7	TRBV7-9	-	TGTGCCAGCAGCCCCCCCGACGCAAACTACGAGCAGTACTTC	CASSPPDANYEQYF
TRBD1	TRBJ2-7	TRBV15	-	TGTGCCACCAGCAGAGTACTTGGTAGCTGGTATCACGTGTCAGGGGGTCTCGACGAGCAGTACTTC	CATSRVLGSWYHVSGGLDEQYF
-	TRBJ2-1	TRBV4-2	once	TGTGCCAGCAGCCAACCTAGCGTTGGTGAGCAGTTCTTC	CASSQPSVGEQFF
-	TRBJ1-5	TRBV19	once	TGTGCCAGTAGTATAAATCGGGGAGGCCCCCAGCATTTT	CASSINRGGPQHF
-	TRBJ1-5	TRBV19	-	TGTGCCAGTAAGCGAGGGCGTCAGCCCCAGCATTTT	CASKRGRQPQHF
-	TRBJ2-7	TRBV10-2	-	TGCGCCAGCAGTGAGAGGACGGGAGCTGGGCAGTACTTC	CASSERTGAGQYF
TRBD1	TRBJ2-3	TRBV5-4	-	TGTGCCAGCAGCCCCCGGATAGGTCAGGGGGTGGCAGATACGCAGTATTTT	CASSPRIGQGVADTQYF